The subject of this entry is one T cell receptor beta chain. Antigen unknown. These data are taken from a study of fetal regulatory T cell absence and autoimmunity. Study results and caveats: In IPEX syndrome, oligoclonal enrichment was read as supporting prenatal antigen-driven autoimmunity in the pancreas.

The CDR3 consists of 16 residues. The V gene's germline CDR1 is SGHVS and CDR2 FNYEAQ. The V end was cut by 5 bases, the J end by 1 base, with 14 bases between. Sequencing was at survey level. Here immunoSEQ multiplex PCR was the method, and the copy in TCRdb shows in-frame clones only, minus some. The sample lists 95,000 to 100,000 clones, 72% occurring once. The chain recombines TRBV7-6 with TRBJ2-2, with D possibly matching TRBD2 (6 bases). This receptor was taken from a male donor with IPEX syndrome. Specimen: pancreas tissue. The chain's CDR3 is CASSLPVGGNTGELFF. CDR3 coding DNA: TGTGCCAGCAGCCTCCCAGTCGGGGGGAACACCGGGGAGCTGTTTTTT.